The next 17 T cell receptor beta chains were all read from a single sample in a study of shared clonotypes between healthy human individuals. Clones were read by immunoSEQ multiplex PCR, and TCRdb kept only the in-frame ones, dropping some. The sample contains about 2 million clones, approximately 95% of which appear only once. CD45RO-negative cells were positively selected for CCR7, leaving out terminally differentiated effector memory CD45RA+ cells. The sample was naive CD8+ T cells sorted from blood. The receptors here all came from a young man in good health.

The chain recombines TRBV11-2 with TRBJ2-7, with TRBD1 matching over 8 bases. The CDR3 runs 15 residues. After removal of 5 bases from V and 2 bases from J, the junction contained 8 bases not matched to a gene. Germline values: CDR1 SGHAT, CDR2 FQNNGV. CDR3 amino acids: CASSIGTGLPYEQYF. In nucleotides, the CDR3 is TGTGCCAGCAGCATCGGGACAGGCCTACCCTACGAGCAGTACTTC.

The genes are TRBV28 and TRBJ2-7; D possibly corresponds to TRBD1 (6 bases). This CDR3 comprises 13 residues. CDR1 is MDHEN and CDR2 is SYDVKM in the germline V gene. The V end lost 6 bases, the J end lost 3 bases, and 12 bases lay between the germline ends. In nucleotides, the CDR3 is TGTGCCAGCAGCCCCGACAGGTACTACGAGCAGTACTTC. This codes for CASSPDRYYEQYF. Together with reference TRBV28 and TRBJ2-7, the CDR3 gives the full variable domain: DVKVTQSSRYLVKRTGEKVFLECVQDMDHENMFWYRQDPGLGLRLIYFSYDVKMKEKGDIPEGYSVSREKKERFSLILESASTNQTSMYLCASSPDRYYEQYFGPGTRLTVT.

On this clone itself: A much larger clonotype is one base distant, so this may be a read error. The sample holds other DNA sequences that translate to the same CDR3. The rearrangement links TRBV9 to TRBJ2-2; D possibly corresponds to TRBD2 (5 bases). Germline loops: CDR1 SGDLS, CDR2 YYNGEE. There are 14 residues in the CDR3. V dropped 0 bases and J dropped 4 bases, with 7 bases sitting between them. The DNA of the CDR3 is TGTGCCAGCAGCGTAGGAGGAGGCACCGGGGAGCTGTTTTTT. Amino acids: CASSVGGGTGELFF.

The rearrangement joins TRBV2 to TRBJ2-6, with D perhaps being TRBD1 or TRBD2 (5 bases each). Germline loops: CDR1 SNHLY, CDR2 FYNNEI. Trimming took 3 bases from V and 1 from J, leaving 10 bases between them. The CDR3 consists of 16 residues. The CDR3 sequence is CASSDRVASGANVLTF. The DNA for the CDR3 is TGTGCCAGCAGTGACAGGGTAGCGTCTGGGGCCAACGTCCTGACTTTC.

The chain links TRBV7-9 to TRBJ1-4; D might be TRBD1 (5 bases). CDR3 length: 15 amino acids. Trimming cost V 5 bases and J 6 bases, with 16 bases left between them. Per germline, CDR1 SEHNR and CDR2 FQNEAQ (reference sequence). The CDR3 region is CASSPSGNFYEKLFF. For the CDR3, the DNA is TGTGCCAGCAGCCCGTCAGGGAATTTCTATGAAAAACTGTTTTTT.

V usage is TRBV13 and J usage is TRBJ2-5; D unclear. CDR1 and CDR2 from the germline V gene are PRHDT and FYEKMQ (reference sequence). Trimming pared 5 bases from V and 7 bases from J, leaving 17 bases between. The CDR3 sequence is 14 residues long. The CDR3 sequence is CASSQRTVPGTQYF. The CDR3 nucleotides read TGTGCCAGCAGCCAACGGACGGTCCCCGGGACCCAGTACTTC.

The V gene is TRBV9, the J gene TRBJ2-5, with 13 nucleotides matching TRBD2. Trimming at V came to 4 bases and at J to 4 bases, leaving 10 bases not matched to a gene. CDR3 size: 17 residues. CDR1 and CDR2 from the germline V gene are SGDLS and YYNGEE. CDR3 DNA: TGTGCCAGCAGCCTAGGGACTAGCGGGAAGGGTGGAGAGACCCAGTACTTC. It specifies CASSLGTSGKGGETQYF.

This clone came up a few times. The CDR3 nucleotides are TGTGCCAGCAGCTTGTGGGACACCGGGGAGCTGTTTTTT. Translating it yields CASSLWDTGELFF. This chain links TRBV5-6 with TRBJ2-2; D unresolved. V was pared by 1 base and J by 3 bases, with 4 bases between. The germline CDR1 and CDR2 sequences are SGHDT and YYEEEE. This CDR3 is 13 amino acids long.

To note about this clone: Other DNA sequences within the sample encode an identical CDR3. The J gene is TRBJ2-1, the V gene TRBV2; D ambiguous. Germline loops: CDR1 SNHLY, CDR2 FYNNEI. V was shortened by 3 bases and J by 3 bases, with 3 bases between the two germline ends. This CDR3 spans 12 amino acids. CDR3 coding DNA: TGTGCCAGCAGTGAGAACTACAATGAGCAGTTCTTC. Its protein is CASSENYNEQFF.

Comments on this clone: Other DNA sequences in the sample encode the same CDR3. The rearrangement uses TRBV9 and TRBJ2-2, with D perhaps TRBD1 (5 bases). This CDR3 comprises 13 residues. The ends were cut back, 1 base at V and 4 bases at J, with 5 bases in the middle. In germline, CDR1 is SGDLS, CDR2 YYNGEE. The CDR3, as DNA: TGTGCCAGCAGCGTAACAGGCACCGGGGAGCTGTTTTTT. It encodes CASSVTGTGELFF.

This clone was detected only once. The rearrangement uses TRBV27 and TRBJ2-1; no reliable D call. Germline V gives CDR1 MNHEY, CDR2 SMNVEV (reference sequence). The CDR3 is 12 residues long. Trimming pared 3 bases from V and 5 bases from J, leaving 5 bases between. The CDR3 loop is CASSFNHNEQFF. The CDR3 bases are TGTGCCAGCAGTTTCAATCACAATGAGCAGTTCTTC.

On this clone: Other DNA sequences in the same sample also yield this CDR3. The genes are TRBV6-1 and TRBJ2-7; no reliable D call. CDR3 length equals 13 residues. The germline CDR1 and CDR2 sequences are MNHNS and SASEGT. Trimming pared 1 base from V and 3 bases from J, leaving 7 bases between. Here the CDR3 reads CASSEGDGYEQYF. The CDR3 region has the DNA TGTGCCAGCAGTGAAGGCGACGGCTACGAGCAGTACTTC.

The J gene is TRBJ1-5, the V gene TRBV10-2, with 7 bases identical to TRBD1. The ends lost 2 bases at V and 11 bases at J; junction bases unmatched: 12. This CDR3 contains 15 residues. Germline V lookup: CDR1 WSHSY, CDR2 SAAADI. CDR3 bases: TGCGCCAGCAGTGAGGCCAGGGGGACCGACAGGGCCCAGCATTTT. It codes for CASSEARGTDRAQHF.

To note about this clone: The same CDR3 is also encoded by other DNA sequences in this sample. The chain joins TRBV6-5 to TRBJ2-7; 7 bases align to TRBD1. The CDR3 extends over 13 amino acids. Trimming cost V 6 bases and J 2 bases; bases outside gene matches: 4. Germline lookup yields CDR1 MNHEY and CDR2 SVGAGI. CDR3 amino acids: CASSWDSTYEQYF. CDR3 sequence (DNA): TGTGCCAGCAGCTGGGACAGTACCTACGAGCAGTACTTC.

The chain is built from TRBV30 and TRBJ2-1, with 8 bases aligning to TRBD2. Germline lookup yields CDR1 GTSNPN and CDR2 SVGIG (reference sequence). V was clipped by 0 bases and J by 9 bases; unmatched bases: 7. The CDR3 spans 14 residues. CDR3 nucleotides: TGTGCCTGGAGTGTAGGTAGCGGGGCAATTGAGCAGTTCTTC. It encodes CAWSVGSGAIEQFF.

This chain uses TRBV6-5 with TRBJ2-1; 14 bases line up with TRBD2. The V gene end was trimmed by 6 bases and the J gene end by 7 bases; junction bases not matched to a gene: 5. Per germline, CDR1 MNHEY and CDR2 SVGAGI. The CDR3 consists of 15 residues. The CDR3 here is CASSPGTSGSNEQFF. CDR3 coding DNA: TGTGCCAGCAGCCCCGGGACTAGCGGGAGTAATGAGCAGTTCTTC.

The chain combines TRBV4-3 with TRBJ1-1, with no clear D. Germline V CDR1 and CDR2: LGHNA, YSLEER. V was trimmed by 1 base and J by 6 bases, leaving 18 bases between them. CDR3 length equals 16 residues. The CDR3 bases are TGCGCCAGCAGCCAAGTTCTGGATCGGAGATTATCTGAAGCTTTCTTT. Translation gives CASSQVLDRRLSEAFF.